This T cell receptor beta chain was captured in a study of blood T cell repertoires in COVID-19. Clones were sequenced by immunoSEQ multiplex PCR, and TCRdb holds only the in-frame ones, with some missing. The repertoire includes around 97,000 clones, roughly four fifths of them detected once, and under 11% sits in the top ten. This clone was detected only once. Germline-derived CDR1 and CDR2 are SGDLS and YYNGEE. The length of the CDR3 is 15 residues. V dropped 4 bases and J dropped 7; count of bases not matched to a gene: 8. The sample taken for sequencing was peripheral blood. The V and J genes are TRBV9 and TRBJ2-1; 10 bases fit TRBD1. This sequence originates from a man between 65 and 85 years old with acute or convalescent COVID-19. Here the CDR3 DNA reads TGTGCCAGCAGCCCTCGACAGGGGGCAAGGAATGAGCAGTTCTTC. This encodes CASSPRQGARNEQFF.